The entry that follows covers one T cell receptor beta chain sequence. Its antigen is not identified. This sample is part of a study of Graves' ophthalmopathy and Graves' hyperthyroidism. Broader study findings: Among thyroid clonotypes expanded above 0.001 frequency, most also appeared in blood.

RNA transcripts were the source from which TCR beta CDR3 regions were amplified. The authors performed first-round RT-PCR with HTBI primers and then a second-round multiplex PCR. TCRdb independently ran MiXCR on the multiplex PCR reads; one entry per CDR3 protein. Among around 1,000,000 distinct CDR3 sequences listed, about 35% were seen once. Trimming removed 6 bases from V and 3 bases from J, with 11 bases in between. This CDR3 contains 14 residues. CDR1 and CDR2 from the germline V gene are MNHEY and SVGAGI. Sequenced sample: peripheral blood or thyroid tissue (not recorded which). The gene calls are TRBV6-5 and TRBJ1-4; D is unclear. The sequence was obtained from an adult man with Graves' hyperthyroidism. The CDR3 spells CASRKRSANEKLFF. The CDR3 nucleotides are TGTGCCAGCAGAAAGAGATCCGCTAATGAAAAACTGTTTTTT.